This T cell receptor (beta chain) originates from a study of blood T cell repertoires in COVID-19 (dated by TCRdb to 2019 to 2021). With respect to the entire study: The collaborator samples originated in the United States, Italy and Spain and spanned the acute and convalescent phases of COVID-19. The material from the prospective study consisted of cDNA or gDNA derived from T cells, B-cell-depleted T cells, or PBMCs. Subjects who had been exposed to COVID-19, were actively infected with it, or had recovered from it provided the deeply sampled blood TCRbeta repertoires that made up the dataset. The repertoires were made available in a free public database intended to serve as a resource for research on the immune response to SARS-CoV-2. Samples came from the ongoing ImmuneRACE study (first 160 participants) plus 1,254 subjects from 6 global collaborators. A de-identified subject ID, COVID-19 status, age in years and sex were almost always included in the sample metadata. Where available, HLA class I and class II types were taken from metadata supplied by the sample provider and were not determined by assay-based typing. What the research found in general, with its limitations: How much clinical and demographic metadata was included differed by source and by participant, and the metadata was provided uncurated.

For this clone: What this receptor recognizes is not known. It has no much larger one-base neighbor in the sample; base qualities were not kept.

The CDR3 runs 15 amino acids, cysteine and phenylalanine included. This entry keeps only the CDR3 DNA: 45 bases, framed from base 1. The immunoSEQ Assay, a bias-controlled multiplex PCR, was used to amplify TCRbeta CDR3 regions from genomic DNA. The source study handled its data this way. The number of nucleated cells in each sample was estimated by amplification of reference gene primers within the assay. Sequence reads were collapsed and filtered to measure the absolute abundance of every unique TCRbeta CDR3 rearrangement. Productive Simpson clonality was computed per sample as the square root of Simpson's diversity index over productive rearrangements. TCRdb took this table from immuneACCESS and kept in-frame rearrangements with V and J called. Such tables lack part of the clones; where checked against another copy, unresolved V genes explain under half of the gap, and the rest is unexplained. V, J and clone size are taken as reported in that table, and D and trimming were inferred from the DNA itself. For this sample the table gives 270,000 or so clones, of which approximately 88% were detected only once. Of the sample, over 1.3% falls within the top ten clones.

One collaborating source in Seattle enrolled patients during active infection and followed them longitudinally through the course of disease. Each collaborating institution followed its own protocols to collect whole blood in K2EDTA tubes. For TCRbeta analysis, collaborators shipped samples as frozen whole blood, isolated PBMCs, or DNA extracted from either of those sample types. The chain joins TRBV21-1 to TRBJ1-5; TRBD1 was called by the table and not checked on the DNA. TRBV21-1 is listed as a pseudogene. The sample consisted of peripheral blood. This TCR came from a human donor with COVID-19, enrolled during active disease. The donor label of this sample is uncertain. This receptor carries the CDR3 CASSNRDRLDQPQHF. The sequenced DNA: TGTGCCAGCAGCAACCGGGACAGGTTGGATCAGCCCCAGCATTTT.